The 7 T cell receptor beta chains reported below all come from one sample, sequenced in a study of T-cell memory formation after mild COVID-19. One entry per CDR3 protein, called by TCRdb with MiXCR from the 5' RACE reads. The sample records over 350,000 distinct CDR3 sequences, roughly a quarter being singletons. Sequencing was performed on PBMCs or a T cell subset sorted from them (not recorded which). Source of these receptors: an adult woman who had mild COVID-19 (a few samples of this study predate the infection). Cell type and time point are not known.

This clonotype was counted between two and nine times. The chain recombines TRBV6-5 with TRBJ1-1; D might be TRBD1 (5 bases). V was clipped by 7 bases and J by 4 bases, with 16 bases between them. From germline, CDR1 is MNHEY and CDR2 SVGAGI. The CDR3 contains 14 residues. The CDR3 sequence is CASTNGAGPTEAFF. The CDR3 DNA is TGTGCCAGCACAAACGGGGCAGGGCCCACTGAAGCTTTCTTT.

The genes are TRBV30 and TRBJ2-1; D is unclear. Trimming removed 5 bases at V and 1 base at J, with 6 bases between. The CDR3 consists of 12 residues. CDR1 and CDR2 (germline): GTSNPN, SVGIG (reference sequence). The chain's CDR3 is CAWDKSYNEQFF. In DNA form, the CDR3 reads TGTGCCTGGGATAAGTCCTACAATGAGCAGTTCTTC.

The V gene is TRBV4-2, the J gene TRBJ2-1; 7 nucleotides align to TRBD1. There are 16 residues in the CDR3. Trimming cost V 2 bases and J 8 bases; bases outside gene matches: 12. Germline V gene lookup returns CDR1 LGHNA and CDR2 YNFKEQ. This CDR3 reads CASSQRGPGVIDEQFF. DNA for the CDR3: TGTGCCAGCAGCCAAAGGGGGCCAGGGGTTATTGATGAGCAGTTCTTC.

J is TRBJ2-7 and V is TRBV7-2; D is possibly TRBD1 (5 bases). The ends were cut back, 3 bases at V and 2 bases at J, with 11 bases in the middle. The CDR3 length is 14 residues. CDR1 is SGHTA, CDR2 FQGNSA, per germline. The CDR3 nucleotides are TGTGCCAGCAGCTTGGGTCCAGGGCCCTACGAGCAGTACTTC. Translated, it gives CASSLGPGPYEQYF. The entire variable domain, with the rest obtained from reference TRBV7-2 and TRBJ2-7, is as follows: GAGVSQSPSNKVTEKGKDVELRCDPISGHTALYWYRQSLGQGLEFLIYFQGNSAPDKSGLPSDRFSAERTGGSVSTLTIQRTQQEDSAVYLCASSLGPGPYEQYFGPGTRLTVT.

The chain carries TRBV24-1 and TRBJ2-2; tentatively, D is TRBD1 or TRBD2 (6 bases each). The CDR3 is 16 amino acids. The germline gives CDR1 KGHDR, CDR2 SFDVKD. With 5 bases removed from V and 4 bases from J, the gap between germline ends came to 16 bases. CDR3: CATSALRGDGTGELFF. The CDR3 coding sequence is TGTGCCACCAGTGCCCTTAGGGGGGATGGCACCGGGGAGCTGTTTTTT.

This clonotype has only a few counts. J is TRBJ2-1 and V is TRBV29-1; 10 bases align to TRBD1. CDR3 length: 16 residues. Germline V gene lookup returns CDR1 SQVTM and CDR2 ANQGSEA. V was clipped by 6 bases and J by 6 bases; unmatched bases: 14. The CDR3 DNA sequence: TGCAGCGTCCCCCTGAGAGGGACAGGGGAAGGCAATGAGCAGTTCTTC. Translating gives CSVPLRGTGEGNEQFF.

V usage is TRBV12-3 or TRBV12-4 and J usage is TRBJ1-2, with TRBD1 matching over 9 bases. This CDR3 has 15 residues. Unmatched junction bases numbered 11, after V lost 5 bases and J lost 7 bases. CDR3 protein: CASSPQLQGALGYTF. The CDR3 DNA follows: TGTGCCAGCAGTCCGCAACTACAGGGGGCGCTTGGCTACACCTTC.